This TCR beta chain originates from a study of PD-L1 blockade in urothelial cancer. About the research overall: Atezolizumab therapy began for patients at some point between 2013 and 2015, dosed at 1,200 mg intravenously every 3 weeks. Twenty-five out of 29 patients were men whose urothelial cancer was bladder-origin.

Spiking of synthetic TCR analog templates was performed in each PCR. Libraries were prepared by immunoSEQ multiplex PCR; TCRdb keeps only in-frame clonotypes and omits some of them. The table shows 85,000 to 130,000 clones, with about 89% occurring only once. J was trimmed by 8 bases and V by 5 bases; bases with no gene match: 9. CDR3 length: 14 amino acids. CDR1 and CDR2 from the germline V gene are MNHNS and SASEGT. This sequence joins TRBV6-1 and TRBJ1-3; 7 nucleotides agree with TRBD1. This clonotype was sampled from a woman older than 75 with urothelial cancer. Sequenced here: PBMCs, sampled around atezolizumab (anti-PD-L1) treatment. The DNA of the CDR3 is TGTGCCAGCAGTCTGGGACAGCCGGGGGACACCATATATTTT. Its protein product is CASSLGQPGDTIYF.